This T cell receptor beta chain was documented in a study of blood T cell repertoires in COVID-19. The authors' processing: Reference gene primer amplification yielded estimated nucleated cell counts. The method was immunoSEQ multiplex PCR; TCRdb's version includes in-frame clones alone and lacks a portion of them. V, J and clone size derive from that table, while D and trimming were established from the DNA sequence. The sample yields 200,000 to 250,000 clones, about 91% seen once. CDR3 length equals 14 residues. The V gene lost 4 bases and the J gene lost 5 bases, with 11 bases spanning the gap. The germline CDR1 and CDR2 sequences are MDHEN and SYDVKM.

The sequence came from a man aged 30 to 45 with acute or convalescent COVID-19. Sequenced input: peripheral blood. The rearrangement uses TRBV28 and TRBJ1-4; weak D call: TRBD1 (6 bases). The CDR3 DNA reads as TGTGCCAGCAGTTCCGGGGGGGCCAATGAAAAACTGTTTTTT. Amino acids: CASSSGGANEKLFF.